Below, 21 T cell receptor beta chains from the same sample are listed, as sequenced in a study of blood T cells in healthy people across ages. The authors ran a second PCR of roughly 6 to 11 cycles using a sample-barcoded 5' primer and a J-beta primer mix. TCRdb reprocessed the 5' RACE reads via MiXCR and lists one record per CDR3 protein. The sample has hundreds of thousands of distinct CDR3 sequences, 24% seen once. This same sample was also taken into another study, of T cells of mothers and their children.

The material sequenced was blood. Receptors originate from a boy aged 10-17 years in good health.

There are a few counts of this clonotype. V usage is TRBV7-9 and J usage is TRBJ2-3; D possibly corresponds to TRBD1 (5 bases). The CDR3 loop spans 15 amino acids. Germline CDR1 and CDR2: SEHNR and FQNEAQ (reference sequence). The V gene lost 5 bases and the J gene lost 0 bases, with 12 bases spanning the gap. This chain's CDR3 is CASSLQGISTDTQYF. DNA of the CDR3: TGTGCCAGCAGCCTCCAGGGCATAAGCACAGATACGCAGTATTTT.

This clonotype has only a few counts. The chain recombines TRBV20-1 with TRBJ2-1; TRBD2 might be the D (6 bases). Per the germline V gene, CDR1 is DFQATT and CDR2 is SNEGSKA (reference sequence). Trimming cost V 5 bases and J 6 bases, with 14 bases left between them. This CDR3 region has 13 residues. The CDR3 reads CSAETRRGNEQFF. CDR3 bases: TGCAGTGCTGAGACTAGACGAGGCAATGAGCAGTTCTTC.

The table lists this clonotype with a few counts. J is TRBJ1-6 and V is TRBV9; weak D call: TRBD1 (6 bases). V lost 4 bases and J lost 3, with 14 bases in between. The CDR3 sequence is 16 residues long. Germline lookup yields CDR1 SGDLS and CDR2 YYNGEE. The CDR3 spells CASSWGGGGYNSPLHF. In nucleotides, the CDR3 is TGTGCCAGCAGCTGGGGGGGCGGTGGCTATAATTCACCCCTCCACTTT.

In this sample, this clonotype turned up many times. The chain employs TRBV28 and TRBJ2-3; D tentatively reads TRBD1 or TRBD2 (5 bases each). CDR1 and CDR2 from the germline V gene are MDHEN and SYDVKM. CDR3 length: 12 amino acids. Deletions cut 7 bases from V and 14 bases from J, with 19 bases between. CDR3 in DNA: TGTGCCAGCAAATCCATCCCGGGACGATCGTATTTT. This gives the protein CASKSIPGRSYF.

This clonotype was counted only a few times. V gene TRBV3-1 combines with J gene TRBJ2-7, with D possibly TRBD2 on 5 matching bases. This CDR3 comprises 15 residues. Germline V gene sequence: CDR1 LGHDT, CDR2 YNNKEL (reference sequence). Deletions cut 5 bases from V and 12 bases from J, with 26 bases between. CDR3 bases: TGTGCCAGCAGCAAAGCTGGACGGGATACCCTACGACGGTACTTC. This codes for CASSKAGRDTLRRYF.

This rearrangement joins TRBV7-2 to TRBJ2-2, with 10 bases that match TRBD2. CDR1 and CDR2 (germline): SGHTA, FQGNSA. This CDR3 spans 15 amino acids. V dropped 5 bases and J dropped 6; count of bases not matched to a gene: 6. This CDR3 reads CASSQSGGAAGELFF. CDR3 bases: TGTGCCAGCAGCCAAAGCGGGGGGGCCGCCGGGGAGCTGTTTTTT. The complete variable domain, with remaining parts taken from reference TRBV7-2 and TRBJ2-2, reads GAGVSQSPSNKVTEKGKDVELRCDPISGHTALYWYRQSLGQGLEFLIYFQGNSAPDKSGLPSDRFSAERTGGSVSTLTIQRTQQEDSAVYLCASSQSGGAAGELFFGEGSRLTVL.

The CDR3 loop reads CASSLAFEGPAFF. CDR3 nucleotide sequence: TGTGCCAGCAGCTTAGCTTTCGAGGGGCCGGCTTTCTTT. This chain uses TRBV7-2 with TRBJ1-1; TRBD1 is a possible D gene (5 bases). V was cut by 0 bases and J by 11 bases, with 13 bases left in between. This CDR3 region has 13 residues. Germline CDR1 reads SGHTA; CDR2 reads FQGNSA.

This clonotype came up many times. The J gene is TRBJ2-7, the V gene TRBV27, with 7 bases aligning to TRBD1. CDR1 is MNHEY and CDR2 is SMNVEV in the germline V gene (reference sequence). This CDR3 region has 13 residues. J gave up 3 bases and V 4 bases, and 3 bases lay outside the gene matches. CDR3 in amino acids: CASSSGQLYEQYF. In DNA form, the CDR3 reads TGTGCCAGCAGTTCGGGACAGCTCTACGAGCAGTACTTC.

This clonotype was recorded many times. The rearrangement links TRBV7-2 to TRBJ2-6, with D maybe TRBD1 (6 bases). Deletions cut 5 bases from V and 2 bases from J, with 13 bases between. CDR1 and CDR2 (germline): SGHTA, FQGNSA. The CDR3 loop spans 16 amino acids. CDR3 residues: CASSPNRAAGANVLTF. CDR3 sequence (DNA): TGTGCCAGCAGCCCGAACAGGGCTGCTGGGGCCAACGTCCTGACTTTC.

The genes are TRBV12-3 or TRBV12-4 and TRBJ2-7; TRBD2 matches at 9 bases. V was clipped by 4 bases and J by 3 bases; unmatched bases: 7. The CDR3 runs 15 residues. In DNA form, the CDR3 reads TGTGCCAGCAGTTCGACAGTTAGCGGGAGCTACGAGCAGTACTTC. This gives the protein CASSSTVSGSYEQYF.

This clonotype was found a few times. The V gene is TRBV4-3, the J gene TRBJ1-4, with 7 nucleotides matching TRBD1. Germline V gene sequence: CDR1 LGHNA, CDR2 YSLEER. V lost 2 bases to trimming and J lost 7 bases; unmatched junction nucleotides: 7. This CDR3 has 15 residues. The CDR3 region has the DNA TGCGCCAGCAGCCAACTTGACAGGGTCCGTGAAAAACTGTTTTTT. Translating it yields CASSQLDRVREKLFF.

This clonotype showed up just a few times. The rearrangement joins TRBV4-3 to TRBJ2-7, with 7 bases lining up with TRBD2. The junction had 20 bases not matched to a gene; V was cut back by 0 bases and J by 12 bases. The CDR3 is made up of 17 amino acids. CDR1 and CDR2 (germline): LGHNA, YSLEER. CDR3 amino acids: CASSQDMSGWEGSLRYF. CDR3 DNA sequence: TGCGCCAGCAGCCAAGATATGAGCGGGTGGGAGGGATCCCTCCGGTACTTC.

This clonotype was detected only a few times. This chain connects TRBV5-1 to TRBJ1-1; D is unresolved. The ends were cut back, 0 bases at V and 7 bases at J, with 7 bases in the middle. CDR1 is SGHRS, CDR2 YFSETQ, per germline. This CDR3 contains 12 residues. The chain's CDR3 is CASSLDGLEAFF. Here the CDR3 DNA reads TGCGCCAGCAGCTTGGACGGTCTTGAAGCTTTCTTT. The full variable domain, completed using reference TRBV5-1 and TRBJ1-1, is KAGVTQTPRYLIKTRGQQVTLSCSPISGHRSVSWYQQTPGQGLQFLFEYFSETQRNKGNFPGRFSGRQFSNSRSEMNVSTLELGDSALYLCASSLDGLEAFFGQGTRLTVV.

The rearrangement uses TRBV5-6 and TRBJ2-2, with TRBD1 matching 7 bases. The V gene's germline CDR1 is SGHDT and CDR2 YYEEEE. This CDR3 contains 15 residues. V shed 0 bases, J shed 3 bases, and the junction held 2 bases outside the gene matches. This CDR3 reads CASSLGGQHTGELFF. CDR3 coding DNA: TGTGCCAGCAGCTTGGGGGGACAGCACACCGGGGAGCTGTTTTTT.

This clonotype was detected a few times. This sequence joins TRBV3-1 and TRBJ2-3; maybe TRBD1 (6 bases). Germline V gene data show CDR1 as LGHDT and CDR2 as YNNKEL (reference sequence). The CDR3 runs 20 residues. With 0 bases removed from V and 0 bases from J, the gap between germline ends came to 22 bases. Here the CDR3 DNA reads TGTGCCAGCAGCCAAGACCGATCGATAACAGGGACGACTAGCACAGATACGCAGTATTTT. The encoded protein is CASSQDRSITGTTSTDTQYF.

The V call is TRBV20-1, the J call TRBJ1-1, with D maybe TRBD1 (6 bases). The CDR3 is 15 residues long. The germline gives CDR1 DFQATT, CDR2 SNEGSKA (reference sequence). Trimming removed 5 bases at V and 6 bases at J, with 22 bases between. Written as DNA, the CDR3 is TGCAGTGCTGCCCCATCGTACAGGGTAAGCGCTGAAGCTTTCTTT. Its protein is CSAAPSYRVSAEAFF.

This clonotype was found a few times. V and J are TRBV10-3 and TRBJ2-5, with D maybe TRBD1 (5 bases). V lost 8 bases and J lost 2, with 12 bases in between. This CDR3 has 13 residues. Germline lookup yields CDR1 ENHRY and CDR2 SYGVKD. The CDR3 DNA sequence: TGTGCCATCTTAGGGGCAACTCAAGAGACCCAGTACTTC. This encodes CAILGATQETQYF.

The chain joins TRBV2 to TRBJ1-6; D not resolved. The CDR3 extends over 20 amino acids. CDR1 is SNHLY, CDR2 FYNNEI, per germline. Trimming removed 0 bases from V and 0 bases from J, with 18 bases in between. In DNA form, the CDR3 reads TGTGCCAGCAGTGAAGCGCTTCGTGGCCCCCCACGCTCCTATAATTCACCCCTCCACTTT. Translation gives CASSEALRGPPRSYNSPLHF.

This clonotype occurred many times. The chain links TRBV11-1 to TRBJ1-2; 7 nucleotides line up with TRBD1. There are 13 residues in the CDR3. Germline CDR1 is SGHAT and CDR2 is FQDESV (reference sequence). Trimming removed 5 bases from V and 2 bases from J; junction bases left unmatched: 2. The CDR3 DNA sequence: TGTGCCAGCAGCCGGGGACAGAACTATGGCTACACCTTC. This encodes CASSRGQNYGYTF. The full variable domain, completed using reference TRBV11-1 and TRBJ1-2, is EAEVAQSPRYKITEKSQAVAFWCDPISGHATLYWYRQILGQGPELLVQFQDESVVDDSQLPKDRFSAERLKGVDSTLKIQPAELGDSAMYLCASSRGQNYGYTFGSGTRLTVV.

This clonotype was picked up many times. The chain uses TRBV24-1 and TRBJ2-5; no clear D gene. The ends were cut back, 7 bases at V and 6 bases at J, with 2 bases in the middle. Germline CDR1 is KGHDR and CDR2 is SFDVKD. CDR3 length equals 9 residues. The CDR3 sequence is CATRQTQYF. Written as DNA, the CDR3 is TGTGCCACCAGACAGACCCAGTACTTC.

The chain recombines TRBV28 with TRBJ2-4; D perhaps matches TRBD2 (7 bases). Germline V gene lookup returns CDR1 MDHEN and CDR2 SYDVKM. The CDR3 runs to 14 residues. Trimming took 7 bases from V and 9 from J, leaving 19 bases between them. For the CDR3, the DNA is TGTGCCAGCACCCCAAGGGGGGGTTTGGGCATTCAGTACTTC. It yields the protein CASTPRGGLGIQYF.